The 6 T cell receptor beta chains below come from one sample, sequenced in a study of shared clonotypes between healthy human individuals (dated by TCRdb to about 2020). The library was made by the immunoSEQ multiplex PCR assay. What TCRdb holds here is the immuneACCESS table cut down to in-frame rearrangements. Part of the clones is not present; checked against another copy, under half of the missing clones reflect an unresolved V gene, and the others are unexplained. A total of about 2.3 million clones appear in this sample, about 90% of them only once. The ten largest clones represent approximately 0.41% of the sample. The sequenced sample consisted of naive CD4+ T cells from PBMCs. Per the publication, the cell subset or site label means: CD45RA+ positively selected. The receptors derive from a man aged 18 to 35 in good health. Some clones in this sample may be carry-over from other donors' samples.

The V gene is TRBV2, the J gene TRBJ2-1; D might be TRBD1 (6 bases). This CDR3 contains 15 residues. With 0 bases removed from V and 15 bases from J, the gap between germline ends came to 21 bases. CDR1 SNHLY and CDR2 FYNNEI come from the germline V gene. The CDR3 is CASSEALGRGAGPFF. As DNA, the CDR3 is TGTGCCAGCAGTGAAGCGCTGGGCAGGGGCGCAGGACCGTTCTTC.

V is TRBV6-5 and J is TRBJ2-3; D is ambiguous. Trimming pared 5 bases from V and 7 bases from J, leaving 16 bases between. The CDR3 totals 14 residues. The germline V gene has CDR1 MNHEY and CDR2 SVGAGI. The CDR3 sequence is CASSTGPFTNTQYF. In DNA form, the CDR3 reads TGTGCCAGCAGTACCGGGCCTTTTACGAATACGCAGTATTTT.

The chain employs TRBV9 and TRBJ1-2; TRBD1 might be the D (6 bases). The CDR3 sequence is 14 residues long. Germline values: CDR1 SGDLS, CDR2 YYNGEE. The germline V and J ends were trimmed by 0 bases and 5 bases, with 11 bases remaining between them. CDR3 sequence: CASSVGGTSYGYTF. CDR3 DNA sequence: TGTGCCAGCAGCGTAGGCGGGACATCTTATGGCTACACCTTC.

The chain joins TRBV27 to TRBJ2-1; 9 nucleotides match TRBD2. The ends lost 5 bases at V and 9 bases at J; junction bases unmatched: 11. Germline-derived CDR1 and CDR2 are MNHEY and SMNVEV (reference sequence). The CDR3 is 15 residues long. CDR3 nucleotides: TGTGCCAGCAGTCCCCTGGGGCTAGCGGGGAGTGAGCAGTTCTTC. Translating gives CASSPLGLAGSEQFF.

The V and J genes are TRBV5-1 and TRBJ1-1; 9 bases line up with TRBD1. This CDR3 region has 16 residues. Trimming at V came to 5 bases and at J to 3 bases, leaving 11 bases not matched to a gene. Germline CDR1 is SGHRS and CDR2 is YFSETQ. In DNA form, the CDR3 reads TGCGCCAGCAGAGCCGGGACAGGGACCCTTGACACTGAAGCTTTCTTT. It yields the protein CASRAGTGTLDTEAFF.

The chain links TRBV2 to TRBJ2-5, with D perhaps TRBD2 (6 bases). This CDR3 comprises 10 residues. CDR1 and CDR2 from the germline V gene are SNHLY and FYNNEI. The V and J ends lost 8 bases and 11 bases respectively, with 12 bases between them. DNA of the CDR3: TGTGCCAGCGTTGGGCGGGGACAGTACTTC. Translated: CASVGRGQYF.